This T cell receptor beta chain comes out of a study of T-cell memory formation after mild COVID-19. Study results and caveats: Unconfirmed was the SARS-CoV-2 specificity of second-wave clones that peaked on day 37.

Points on this clonotype: What it binds is unknown.

The CDR3 totals 13 residues. The V segment lost 0 bases and the J segment 5 bases; nucleotides outside the gene matches: 0. CDR1 and CDR2 from the germline V gene are SQVTM and ANQGSEA. TCRdb analysed the 5' RACE reads with MiXCR anew, one entry per CDR3 protein. In the table there are around 310,000 distinct CDR3 sequences, around 15% of which are singletons. Sequencing was done on a sample of PBMCs or a T cell subset sorted from them (not recorded which). V usage is TRBV29-1 and J usage is TRBJ2-2; 7 nucleotides line up with TRBD2. This TCR was sampled from a man aged 18 to 30 who had mild COVID-19 (a few samples of this study predate the infection). Cell type and time point are not known. The CDR3 sequence is CSVEEAGTGELFF. DNA for the CDR3: TGCAGCGTTGAAGAAGCGGGGACCGGGGAGCTGTTTTTT.